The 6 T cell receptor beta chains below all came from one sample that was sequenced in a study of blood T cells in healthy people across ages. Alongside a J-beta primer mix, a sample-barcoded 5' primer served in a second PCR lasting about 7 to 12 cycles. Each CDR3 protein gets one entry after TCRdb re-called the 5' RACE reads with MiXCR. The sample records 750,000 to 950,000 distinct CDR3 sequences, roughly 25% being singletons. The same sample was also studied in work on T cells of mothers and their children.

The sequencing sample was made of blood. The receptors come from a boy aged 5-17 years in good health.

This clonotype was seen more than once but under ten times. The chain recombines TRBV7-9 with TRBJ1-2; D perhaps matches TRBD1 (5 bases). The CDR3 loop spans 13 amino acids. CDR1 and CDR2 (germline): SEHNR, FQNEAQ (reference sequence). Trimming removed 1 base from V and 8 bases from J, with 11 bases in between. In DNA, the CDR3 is TGTGCCAGCAGCTTAGGGGCAGGGCCAGGCTACACCTTC. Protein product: CASSLGAGPGYTF.

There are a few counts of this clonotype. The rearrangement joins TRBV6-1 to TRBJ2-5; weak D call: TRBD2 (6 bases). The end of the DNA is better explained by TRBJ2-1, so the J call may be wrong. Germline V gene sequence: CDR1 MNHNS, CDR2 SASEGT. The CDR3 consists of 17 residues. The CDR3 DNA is TGTGCCAGCAGACTAAGGGCAGGGACTGAATCAAGCAATGAGCAGTTCTTC. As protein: CASRLRAGTESSNEQFF.

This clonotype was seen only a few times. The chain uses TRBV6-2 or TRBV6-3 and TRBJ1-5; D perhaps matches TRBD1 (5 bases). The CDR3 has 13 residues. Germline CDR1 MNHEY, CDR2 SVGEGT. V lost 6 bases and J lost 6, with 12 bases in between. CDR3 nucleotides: TGTGCCAGCAGGGCTCGGGACCTTCAGCCCCAGCATTTT. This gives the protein CASRARDLQPQHF.

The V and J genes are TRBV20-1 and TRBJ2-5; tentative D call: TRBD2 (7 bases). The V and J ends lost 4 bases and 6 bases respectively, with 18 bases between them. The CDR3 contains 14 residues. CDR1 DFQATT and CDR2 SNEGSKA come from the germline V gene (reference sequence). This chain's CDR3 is CSAKGPPGGKTQYF. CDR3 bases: TGCAGTGCTAAAGGCCCCCCGGGGGGCAAGACCCAGTACTTC.

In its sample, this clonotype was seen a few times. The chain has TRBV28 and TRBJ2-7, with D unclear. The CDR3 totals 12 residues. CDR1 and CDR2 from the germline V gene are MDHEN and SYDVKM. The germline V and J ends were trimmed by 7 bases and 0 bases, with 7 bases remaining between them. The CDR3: CASNGISYEQYF. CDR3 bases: TGTGCCAGCAACGGCATCTCCTACGAGCAGTACTTC.

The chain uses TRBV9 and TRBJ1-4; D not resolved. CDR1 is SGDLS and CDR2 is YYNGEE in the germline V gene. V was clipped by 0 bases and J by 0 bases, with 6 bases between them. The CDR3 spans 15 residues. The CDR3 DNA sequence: TGTGCCAGCAGCGTAGAAGGTGCAACTAATGAAAAACTGTTTTTT. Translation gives CASSVEGATNEKLFF.